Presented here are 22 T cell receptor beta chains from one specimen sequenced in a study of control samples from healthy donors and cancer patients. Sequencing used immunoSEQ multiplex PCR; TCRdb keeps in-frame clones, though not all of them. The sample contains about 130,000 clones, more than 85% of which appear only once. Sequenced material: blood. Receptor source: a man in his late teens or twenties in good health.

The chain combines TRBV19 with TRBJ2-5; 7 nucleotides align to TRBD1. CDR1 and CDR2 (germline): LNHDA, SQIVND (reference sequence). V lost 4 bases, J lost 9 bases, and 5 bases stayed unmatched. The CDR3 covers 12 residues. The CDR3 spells CASSKVQGAQYF. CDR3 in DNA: TGTGCCAGTAGTAAAGTTCAGGGGGCCCAGTACTTC.

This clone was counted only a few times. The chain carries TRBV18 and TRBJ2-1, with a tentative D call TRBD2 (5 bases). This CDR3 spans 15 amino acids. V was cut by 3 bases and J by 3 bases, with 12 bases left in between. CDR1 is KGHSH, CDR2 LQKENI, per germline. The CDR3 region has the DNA TGTGCCAGCTCACCGAGGGTAGTTCTCTACAATGAGCAGTTCTTC. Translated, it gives CASSPRVVLYNEQFF. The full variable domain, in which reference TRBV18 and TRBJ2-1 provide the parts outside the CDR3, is NAGVMQNPRHLVRRRGQEARLRCSPMKGHSHVYWYRQLPEEGLKFMVYLQKENIIDESGMPKERFSAEFPKEGPSILRIQQVVRGDSAAYFCASSPRVVLYNEQFFGPGTRLTVL.

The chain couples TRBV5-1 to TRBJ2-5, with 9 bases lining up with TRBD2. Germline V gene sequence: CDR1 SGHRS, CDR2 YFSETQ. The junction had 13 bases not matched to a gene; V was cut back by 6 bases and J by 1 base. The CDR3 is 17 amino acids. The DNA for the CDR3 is TGCGCCAGCACAAGGGTAGCGGGGGCCACATCCCAAGAGACCCAGTACTTC. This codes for CASTRVAGATSQETQYF.

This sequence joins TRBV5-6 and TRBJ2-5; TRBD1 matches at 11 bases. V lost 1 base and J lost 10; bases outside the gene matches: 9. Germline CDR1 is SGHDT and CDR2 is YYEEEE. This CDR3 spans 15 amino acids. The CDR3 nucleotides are TGTGCCAGCAGCTTGTGGGGCAGGACAGGGGGCGACCAGTACTTC. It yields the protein CASSLWGRTGGDQYF.

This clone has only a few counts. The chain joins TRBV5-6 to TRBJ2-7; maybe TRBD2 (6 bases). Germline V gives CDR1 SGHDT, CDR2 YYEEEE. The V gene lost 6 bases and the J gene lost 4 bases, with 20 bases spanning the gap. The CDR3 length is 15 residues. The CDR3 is CASIPKGGGRYEQYF. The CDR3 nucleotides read TGTGCCAGCATCCCAAAGGGAGGAGGGAGATACGAGCAGTACTTC.

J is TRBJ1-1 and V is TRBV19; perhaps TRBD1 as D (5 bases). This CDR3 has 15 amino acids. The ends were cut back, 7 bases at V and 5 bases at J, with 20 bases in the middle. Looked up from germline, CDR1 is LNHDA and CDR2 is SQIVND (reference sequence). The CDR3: CASTIAGTLGTEAFF. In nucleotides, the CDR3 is TGTGCCAGTACTATTGCCGGGACCTTGGGGACTGAAGCTTTCTTT.

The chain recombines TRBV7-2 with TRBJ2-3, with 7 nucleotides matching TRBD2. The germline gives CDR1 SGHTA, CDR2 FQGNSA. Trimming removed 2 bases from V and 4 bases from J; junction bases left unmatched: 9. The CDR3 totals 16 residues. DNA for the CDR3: TGTGCCAGCAGCTTAAGATTTGGGGGGGTTCCAGATACGCAGTATTTT. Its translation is CASSLRFGGVPDTQYF.

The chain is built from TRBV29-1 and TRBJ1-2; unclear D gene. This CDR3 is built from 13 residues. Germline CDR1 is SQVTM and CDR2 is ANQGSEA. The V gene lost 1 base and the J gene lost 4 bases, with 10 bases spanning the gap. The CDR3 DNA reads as TGCAGCGTTGAAGTCCGGCAGTCCTATGGCTACACCTTC. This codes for CSVEVRQSYGYTF.

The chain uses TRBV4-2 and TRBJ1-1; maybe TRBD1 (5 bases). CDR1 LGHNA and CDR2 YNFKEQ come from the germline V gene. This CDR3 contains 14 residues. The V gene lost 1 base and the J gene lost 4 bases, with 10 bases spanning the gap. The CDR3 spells CASSQVGGSTEAFF. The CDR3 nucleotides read TGTGCCAGCAGCCAAGTGGGGGGATCCACTGAAGCTTTCTTT.

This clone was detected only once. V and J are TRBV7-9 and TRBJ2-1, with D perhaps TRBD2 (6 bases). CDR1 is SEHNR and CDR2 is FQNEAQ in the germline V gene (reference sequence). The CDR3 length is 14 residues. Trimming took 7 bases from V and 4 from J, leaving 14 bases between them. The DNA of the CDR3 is TGTGCCAGCACCGGGGGTAAGAGTTACAATGAGCAGTTCTTC. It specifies CASTGGKSYNEQFF.

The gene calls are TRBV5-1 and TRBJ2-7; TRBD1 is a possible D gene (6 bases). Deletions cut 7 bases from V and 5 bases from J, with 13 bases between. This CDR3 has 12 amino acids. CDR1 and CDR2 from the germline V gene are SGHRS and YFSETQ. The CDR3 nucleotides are TGCGCCAGCGGATACAGGGTCAACGAGCAGTACTTC. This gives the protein CASGYRVNEQYF.

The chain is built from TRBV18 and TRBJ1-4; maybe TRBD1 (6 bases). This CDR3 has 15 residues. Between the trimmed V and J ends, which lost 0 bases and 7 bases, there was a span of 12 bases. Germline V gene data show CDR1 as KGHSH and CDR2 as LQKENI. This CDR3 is CASSPPGHEVEKLFF. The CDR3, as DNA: TGTGCCAGCTCACCACCGGGACACGAGGTTGAAAAACTGTTTTTT.

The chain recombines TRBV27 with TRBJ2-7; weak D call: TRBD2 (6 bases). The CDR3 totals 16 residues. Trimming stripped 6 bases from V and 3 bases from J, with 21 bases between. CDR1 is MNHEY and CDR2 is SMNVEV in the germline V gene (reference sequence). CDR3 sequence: CASSFRPGRRGYEQYF. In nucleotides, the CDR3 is TGTGCCAGCAGCTTTAGGCCCGGACGGCGGGGCTACGAGCAGTACTTC.

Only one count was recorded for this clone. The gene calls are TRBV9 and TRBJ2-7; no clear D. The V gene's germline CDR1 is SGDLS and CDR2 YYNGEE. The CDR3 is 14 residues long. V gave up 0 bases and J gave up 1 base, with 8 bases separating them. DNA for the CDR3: TGTGCCAGCAGCGTAGCGCCCAGTTCCTACGAGCAGTACTTC. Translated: CASSVAPSSYEQYF. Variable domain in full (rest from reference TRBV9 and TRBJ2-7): DSGVTQTPKHLITATGQRVTLRCSPRSGDLSVYWYQQSLDQGLQFLIQYYNGEERAKGNILERFSAQQFPDLHSELNLSSLELGDSALYFCASSVAPSSYEQYFGPGTRLTVT.

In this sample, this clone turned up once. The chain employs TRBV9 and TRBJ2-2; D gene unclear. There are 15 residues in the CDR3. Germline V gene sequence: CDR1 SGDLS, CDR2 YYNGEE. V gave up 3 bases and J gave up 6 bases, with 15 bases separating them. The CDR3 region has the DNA TGTGCCAGCAGCGGAATGGGGTTTGGCCCCGGGGAGCTGTTTTTT. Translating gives CASSGMGFGPGELFF.

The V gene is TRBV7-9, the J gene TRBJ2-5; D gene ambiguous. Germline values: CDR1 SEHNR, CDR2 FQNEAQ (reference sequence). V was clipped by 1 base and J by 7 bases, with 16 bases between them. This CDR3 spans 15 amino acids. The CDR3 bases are TGTGCCAGCAGCTTAGATATGGTCAGCACCGCGACCCAGTACTTC. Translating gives CASSLDMVSTATQYF.

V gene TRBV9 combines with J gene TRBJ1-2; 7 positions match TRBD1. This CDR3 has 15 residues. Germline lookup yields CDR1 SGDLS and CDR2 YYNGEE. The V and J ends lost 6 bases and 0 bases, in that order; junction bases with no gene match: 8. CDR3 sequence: CASKRQGDTNYGYTF. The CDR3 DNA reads TGTGCCAGCAAGCGACAGGGAGACACTAACTATGGCTACACCTTC.

CDR3 sequence (DNA): TGCGCCAGCAGCCAGTGGACAGGCGGTAATTCACCCCTCCACTTT. Translating it yields CASSQWTGGNSPLHF. The V call is TRBV4-1, the J call TRBJ1-6; 7 bases are shared with TRBD1. There are 15 residues in the CDR3. V lost 3 bases to trimming and J lost 6 bases; unmatched junction nucleotides: 5. The germline V gene encodes CDR1 MGHRA and CDR2 YSYEKL.

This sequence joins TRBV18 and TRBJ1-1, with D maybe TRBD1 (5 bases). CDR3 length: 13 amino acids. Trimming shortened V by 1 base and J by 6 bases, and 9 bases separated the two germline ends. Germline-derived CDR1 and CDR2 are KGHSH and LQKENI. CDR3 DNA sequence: TGTGCCAGCTCACCACAGCGCAGGGCTGAAGCTTTCTTT. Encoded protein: CASSPQRRAEAFF.

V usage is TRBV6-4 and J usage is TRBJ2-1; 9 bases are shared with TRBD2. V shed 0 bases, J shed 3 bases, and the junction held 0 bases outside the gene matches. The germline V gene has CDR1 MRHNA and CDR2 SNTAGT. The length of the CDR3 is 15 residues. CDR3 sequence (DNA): TGTGCCAGCAGTGACTCGCGGGGGGGCTACAATGAGCAGTTCTTC. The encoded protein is CASSDSRGGYNEQFF.

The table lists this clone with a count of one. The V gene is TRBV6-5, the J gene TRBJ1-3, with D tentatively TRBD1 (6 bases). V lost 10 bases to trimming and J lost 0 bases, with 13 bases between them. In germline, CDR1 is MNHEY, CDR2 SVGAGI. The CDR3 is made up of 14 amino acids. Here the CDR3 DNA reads TGTGCCACCGGAAAAGGGGGCTCTGGAAACACCATATATTTT. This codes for CATGKGGSGNTIYF.

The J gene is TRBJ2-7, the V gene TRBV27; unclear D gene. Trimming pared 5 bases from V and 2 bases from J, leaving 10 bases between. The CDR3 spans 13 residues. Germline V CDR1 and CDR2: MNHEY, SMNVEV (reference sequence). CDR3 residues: CASSGTQTYEQYF. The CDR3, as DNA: TGTGCCAGCAGTGGTACACAAACCTACGAGCAGTACTTC.